This T cell receptor (beta chain) was recovered during a study of blood T cell repertoires in COVID-19. Original analysis: Amplification of reference gene primers provided the estimated nucleated cell counts. TCRdb's table, derived via immunoSEQ multiplex PCR, lists solely in-frame clones and lacks some. Clone size and the V and J calls come from that table; the DNA yielded D and trimming. The sample includes around 200,000 clones, roughly 84% of them seen just once. Only a few counts were recorded for this clone. V was trimmed by 8 bases and J by 4 bases, leaving 11 bases between them. In germline, CDR1 is SGHVS, CDR2 FQNEAQ. The CDR3 consists of 12 residues.

This rearrangement joins TRBV7-8 to TRBJ1-1; D is uncertain. The source material was peripheral blood. This TCR was sampled from a man aged 50-59 years with active or convalescent COVID-19. The CDR3 is CASGPSITEAFF. In nucleotides, the CDR3 is TGTGCCAGCGGCCCATCTATCACTGAAGCTTTCTTT.